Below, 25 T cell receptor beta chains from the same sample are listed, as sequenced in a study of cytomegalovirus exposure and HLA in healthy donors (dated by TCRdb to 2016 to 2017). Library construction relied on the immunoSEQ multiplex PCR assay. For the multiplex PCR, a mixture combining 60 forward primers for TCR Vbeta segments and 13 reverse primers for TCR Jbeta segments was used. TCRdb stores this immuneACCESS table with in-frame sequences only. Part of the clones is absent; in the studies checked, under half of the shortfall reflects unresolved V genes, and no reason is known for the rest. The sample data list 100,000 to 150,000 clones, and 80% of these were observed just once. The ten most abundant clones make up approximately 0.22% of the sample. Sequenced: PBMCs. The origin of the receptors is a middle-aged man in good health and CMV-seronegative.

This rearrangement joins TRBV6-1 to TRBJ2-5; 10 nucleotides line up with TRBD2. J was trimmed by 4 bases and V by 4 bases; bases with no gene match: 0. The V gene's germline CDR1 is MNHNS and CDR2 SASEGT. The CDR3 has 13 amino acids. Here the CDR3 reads CASSGLAGETQYF. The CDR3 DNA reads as TGTGCCAGCAGTGGACTAGCGGGAGAGACCCAGTACTTC.

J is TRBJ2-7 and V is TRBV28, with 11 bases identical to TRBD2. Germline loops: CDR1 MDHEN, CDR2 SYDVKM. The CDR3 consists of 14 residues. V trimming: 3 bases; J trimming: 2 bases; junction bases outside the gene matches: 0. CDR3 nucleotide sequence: TGTGCCAGCAGTTTTAGCGGGAGGGCCTACGAGCAGTACTTC. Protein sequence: CASSFSGRAYEQYF.

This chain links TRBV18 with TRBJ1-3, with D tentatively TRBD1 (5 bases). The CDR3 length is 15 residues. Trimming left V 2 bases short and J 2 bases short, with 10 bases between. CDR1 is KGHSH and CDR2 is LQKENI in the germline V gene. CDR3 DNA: TGTGCCAGCTCACCAGCGGGGGACGCTGGAAACACCATATATTTT. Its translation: CASSPAGDAGNTIYF.

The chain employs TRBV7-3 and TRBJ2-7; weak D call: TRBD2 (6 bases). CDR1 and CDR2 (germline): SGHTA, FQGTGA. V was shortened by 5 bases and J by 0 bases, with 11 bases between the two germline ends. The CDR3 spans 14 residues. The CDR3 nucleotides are TGTGCCAGCAGCCCCGCCGGGAGCTCCTACGAGCAGTACTTC. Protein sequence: CASSPAGSSYEQYF.

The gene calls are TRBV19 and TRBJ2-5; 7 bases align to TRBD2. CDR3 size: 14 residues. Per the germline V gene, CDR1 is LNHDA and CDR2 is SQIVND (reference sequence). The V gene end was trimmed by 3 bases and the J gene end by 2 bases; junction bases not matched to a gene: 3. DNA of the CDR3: TGTGCCAGTAGTATCCTAGCGGCTCAAGAGACCCAGTACTTC. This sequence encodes CASSILAAQETQYF.

The CDR3 here is CASSVGGAGNQPQHF. In DNA, the CDR3 is TGTGCCAGCAGCGTAGGCGGGGCTGGCAATCAGCCCCAGCATTTT. This chain links TRBV9 with TRBJ1-5, with D possibly TRBD1 on 5 matching bases. This CDR3 is built from 15 residues. The V end was cut by 0 bases, the J end by 2 bases, with 9 bases between. Germline loops: CDR1 SGDLS, CDR2 YYNGEE.

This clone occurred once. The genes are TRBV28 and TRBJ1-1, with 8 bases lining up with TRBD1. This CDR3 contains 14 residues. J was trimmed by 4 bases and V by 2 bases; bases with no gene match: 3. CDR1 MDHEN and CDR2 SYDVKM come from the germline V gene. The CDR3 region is CASSLNRGATEAFF. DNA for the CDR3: TGTGCCAGCAGTTTAAACAGGGGGGCCACTGAAGCTTTCTTT.

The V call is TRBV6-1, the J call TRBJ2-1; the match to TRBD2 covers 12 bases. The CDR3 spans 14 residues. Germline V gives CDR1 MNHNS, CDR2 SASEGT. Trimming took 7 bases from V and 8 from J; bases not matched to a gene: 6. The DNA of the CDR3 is TGTGCCAGCAAACTAGCGGGGGGTTACGATGAGCAGTTCTTC. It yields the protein CASKLAGGYDEQFF.

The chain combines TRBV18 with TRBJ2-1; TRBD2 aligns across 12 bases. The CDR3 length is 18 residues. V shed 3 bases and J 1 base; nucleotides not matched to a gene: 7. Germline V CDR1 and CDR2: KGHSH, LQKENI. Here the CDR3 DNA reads TGTGCCAGCTCACCGCGACTAGCGGGAGTTCGTTCCTACAATGAGCAGTTCTTC. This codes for CASSPRLAGVRSYNEQFF.

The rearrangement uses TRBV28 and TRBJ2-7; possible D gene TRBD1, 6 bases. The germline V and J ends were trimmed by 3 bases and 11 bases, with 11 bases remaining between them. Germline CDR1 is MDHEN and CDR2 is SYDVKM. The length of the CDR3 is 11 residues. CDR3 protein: CASSLDRLKYF. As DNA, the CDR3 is TGTGCCAGCAGTTTGGACAGACTCAAGTACTTC.

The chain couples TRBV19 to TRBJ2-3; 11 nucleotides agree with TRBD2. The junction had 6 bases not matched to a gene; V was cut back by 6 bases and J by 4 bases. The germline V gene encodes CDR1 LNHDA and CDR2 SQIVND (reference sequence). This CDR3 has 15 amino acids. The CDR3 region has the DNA TGTGCCAGTAGACCACTAGCGGGAGAGTCAGATACGCAGTATTTT. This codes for CASRPLAGESDTQYF.

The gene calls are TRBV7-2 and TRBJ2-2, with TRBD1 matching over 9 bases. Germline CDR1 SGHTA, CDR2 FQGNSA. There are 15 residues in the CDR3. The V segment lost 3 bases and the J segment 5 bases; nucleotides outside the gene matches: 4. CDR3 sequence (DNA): TGTGCCAGCAGCTTCCGGGACAGGGAAACCGGGGAGCTGTTTTTT. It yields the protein CASSFRDRETGELFF.

The CDR3 nucleotides are TGTGCCAGCAGTGAGGGACTAGCGGTTCTCGAGCAGTACTTC. This translates into CASSEGLAVLEQYF. The V and J genes are TRBV6-1 and TRBJ2-7; 11 nucleotides match TRBD2. The germline CDR1 and CDR2 sequences are MNHNS and SASEGT. The length of the CDR3 is 14 residues. The trim removed 3 bases at V and 6 bases at J, leaving 4 bases unmatched.

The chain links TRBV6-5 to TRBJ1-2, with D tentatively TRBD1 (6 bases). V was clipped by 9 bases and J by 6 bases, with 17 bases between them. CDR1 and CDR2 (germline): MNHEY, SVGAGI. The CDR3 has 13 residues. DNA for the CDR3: TGTGCCAGTTCACGGGGGGCGCAAGATGGCTACACCTTC. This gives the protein CASSRGAQDGYTF.

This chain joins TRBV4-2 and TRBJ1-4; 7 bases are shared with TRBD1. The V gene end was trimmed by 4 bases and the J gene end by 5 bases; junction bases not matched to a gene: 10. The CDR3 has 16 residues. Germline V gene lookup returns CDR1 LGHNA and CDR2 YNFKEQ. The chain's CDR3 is CASSLIGTARNEKLFF. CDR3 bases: TGTGCCAGCAGCCTTATCGGGACAGCTAGAAATGAAAAACTGTTTTTT.

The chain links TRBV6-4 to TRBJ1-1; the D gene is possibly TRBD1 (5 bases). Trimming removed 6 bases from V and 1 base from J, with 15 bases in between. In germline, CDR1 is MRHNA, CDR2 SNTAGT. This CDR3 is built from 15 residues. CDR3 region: CASSPTATRNTEAFF. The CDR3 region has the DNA TGTGCCAGCAGCCCGACAGCAACAAGGAACACTGAAGCTTTCTTT.

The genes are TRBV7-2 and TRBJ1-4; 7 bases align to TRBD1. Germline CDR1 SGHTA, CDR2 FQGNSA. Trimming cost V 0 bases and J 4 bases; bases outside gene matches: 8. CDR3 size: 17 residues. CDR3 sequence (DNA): TGTGCCAGCAGCTTAGCGACGACAGGGTATTATAATGAAAAACTGTTTTTT. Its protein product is CASSLATTGYYNEKLFF. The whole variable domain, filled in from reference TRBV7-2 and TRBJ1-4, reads GAGVSQSPSNKVTEKGKDVELRCDPISGHTALYWYRQSLGQGLEFLIYFQGNSAPDKSGLPSDRFSAERTGGSVSTLTIQRTQQEDSAVYLCASSLATTGYYNEKLFFGSGTQLSVL.

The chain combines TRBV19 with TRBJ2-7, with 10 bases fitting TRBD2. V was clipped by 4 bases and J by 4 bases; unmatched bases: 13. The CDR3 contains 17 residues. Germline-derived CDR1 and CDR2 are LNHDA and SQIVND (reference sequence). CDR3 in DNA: TGTGCCAGTAGTACTCGAAGGCTAGCGGGAGAGACGTACGAGCAGTACTTC. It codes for CASSTRRLAGETYEQYF.

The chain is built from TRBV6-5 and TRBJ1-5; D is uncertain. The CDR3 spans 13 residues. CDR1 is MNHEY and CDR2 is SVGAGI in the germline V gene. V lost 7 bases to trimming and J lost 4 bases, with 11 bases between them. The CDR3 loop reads CASKEGPNQPQHF. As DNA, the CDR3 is TGTGCCAGCAAGGAGGGCCCGAATCAGCCCCAGCATTTT.

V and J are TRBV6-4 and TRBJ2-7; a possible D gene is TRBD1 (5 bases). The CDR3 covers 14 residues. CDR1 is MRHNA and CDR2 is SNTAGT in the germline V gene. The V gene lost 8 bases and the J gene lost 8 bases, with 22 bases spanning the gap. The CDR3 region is CASHRCGQGCKQYF. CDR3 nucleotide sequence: TGTGCCAGCCATCGATGTGGCCAGGGCTGCAAGCAGTACTTC.

The DNA for the CDR3 is TGCGCCAGCAGCCAAGTCGAAGTGACTCGCGGGACTAGCACAGATACGCAGTATTTT. Its protein product is CASSQVEVTRGTSTDTQYF. The chain joins TRBV4-1 to TRBJ2-3; tentative D call: TRBD2 (6 bases). Germline loops: CDR1 MGHRA, CDR2 YSYEKL. This CDR3 has 19 residues. Trimming took off 1 base at V and 0 bases at J, with 20 bases between the two ends.

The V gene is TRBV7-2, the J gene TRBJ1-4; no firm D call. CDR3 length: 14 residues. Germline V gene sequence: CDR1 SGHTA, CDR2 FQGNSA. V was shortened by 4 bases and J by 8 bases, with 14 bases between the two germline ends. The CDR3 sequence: CASSSSPTTEKLFF. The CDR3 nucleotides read TGTGCCAGCAGCTCTAGCCCGACGACCGAAAAACTGTTTTTT.

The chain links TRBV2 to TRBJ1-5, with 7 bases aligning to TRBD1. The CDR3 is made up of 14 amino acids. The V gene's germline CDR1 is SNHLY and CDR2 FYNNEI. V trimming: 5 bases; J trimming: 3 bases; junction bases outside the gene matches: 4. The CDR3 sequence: CASSLTGFNQPQHF. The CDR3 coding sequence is TGTGCCAGCAGTCTGACAGGGTTCAATCAGCCCCAGCATTTT.

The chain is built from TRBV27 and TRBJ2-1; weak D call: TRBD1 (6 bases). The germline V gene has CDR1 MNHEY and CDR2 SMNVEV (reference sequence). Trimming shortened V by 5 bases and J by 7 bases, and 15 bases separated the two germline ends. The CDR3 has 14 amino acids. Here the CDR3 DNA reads TGTGCCAGCAGTCCACCAGGGGTCTGGAATGAGCAGTTCTTC. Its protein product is CASSPPGVWNEQFF.

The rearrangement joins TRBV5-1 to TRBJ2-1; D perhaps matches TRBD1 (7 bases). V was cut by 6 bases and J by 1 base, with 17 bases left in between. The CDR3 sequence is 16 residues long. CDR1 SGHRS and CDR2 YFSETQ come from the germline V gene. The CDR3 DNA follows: TGCGCCAGCACTCCCGGAGGGGGCCGTTCCTACAATGAGCAGTTCTTC. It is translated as CASTPGGGRSYNEQFF.